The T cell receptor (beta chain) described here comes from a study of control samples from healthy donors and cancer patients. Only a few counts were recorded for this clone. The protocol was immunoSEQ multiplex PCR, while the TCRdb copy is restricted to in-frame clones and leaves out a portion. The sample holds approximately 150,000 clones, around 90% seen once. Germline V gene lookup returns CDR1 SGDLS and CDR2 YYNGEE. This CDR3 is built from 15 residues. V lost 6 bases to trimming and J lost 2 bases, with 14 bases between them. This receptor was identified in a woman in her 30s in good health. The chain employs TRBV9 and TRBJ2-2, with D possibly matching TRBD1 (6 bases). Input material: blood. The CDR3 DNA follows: TGTGCCAGCACCCGAGACAGGCTTAACACCGGGGAGCTGTTTTTT. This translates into CASTRDRLNTGELFF.